Each of the 21 T cell receptor beta chains below was sequenced from the same sample in a study of T cells in localized non-small cell lung cancer. TCRdb keeps only in-frame clones here, not all; method: immunoSEQ multiplex PCR. The top ten clones hold roughly 7.3% of a sample with about 40,000 clones, around 86% of them seen once. The sequencing used peripheral blood mononuclear cells, collected before any cancer treatment. All receptors come from a male donor at least 60 years old with stage II lung adenocarcinoma.

The V call is TRBV19, the J call TRBJ1-5, with D hard to call. Germline values: CDR1 LNHDA, CDR2 SQIVND (reference sequence). V lost 8 bases and J lost 0, with 8 bases in between. The CDR3 runs to 13 residues. The CDR3 sequence is CASGEYSNQPQHF. Written as DNA, the CDR3 is TGTGCCAGTGGGGAGTATAGCAATCAGCCCCAGCATTTT.

This clone was observed a handful of times. The CDR3 loop reads CASSFEAYTEAFF. As DNA, the CDR3 is TGTGCCAGCAGTTTCGAGGCGTACACTGAAGCTTTCTTT. This rearrangement joins TRBV6-5 to TRBJ1-1; no reliable D call. The germline gives CDR1 MNHEY, CDR2 SVGAGI. The CDR3 totals 13 residues. Trimming pared 4 bases from V and 3 bases from J, leaving 9 bases between.

This clone has a handful of counts. The chain employs TRBV5-4 and TRBJ2-2; 7 bases match TRBD2. Germline CDR1 and CDR2: SGHNT and YYREEE (reference sequence). J was trimmed by 2 bases and V by 5 bases; bases with no gene match: 6. The CDR3 has 15 residues. Here the CDR3 DNA reads TGTGCCAGCAGGAGGGACTATCTAAACACCGGGGAGCTGTTTTTT. The encoded protein is CASRRDYLNTGELFF. Full variable domain (outside the CDR3, taken from reference TRBV5-4 and TRBJ2-2): ETGVTQSPTHLIKTRGQQVTLRCSSQSGHNTVSWYQQALGQGPQFIFQYYREEENGRGNFPPRFSGLQFPNYSSELNVNALELDDSALYLCASRRDYLNTGELFFGEGSRLTVL.

The chain uses TRBV30 and TRBJ2-3, with D possibly matching TRBD2 (6 bases). The ends were cut back, 2 bases at V and 4 bases at J, with 19 bases in the middle. Germline V CDR1 and CDR2: GTSNPN, SVGIG (reference sequence). CDR3 length: 16 residues. The CDR3 loop reads CAWSSKEAGPSDTQYF. In nucleotides, the CDR3 is TGTGCCTGGAGTAGTAAAGAGGCGGGACCCTCAGATACGCAGTATTTT.

This chain links TRBV29-1 with TRBJ1-1; no definite D call. CDR1 is SQVTM, CDR2 ANQGSEA, per germline. Trimming took off 4 bases at V and 0 bases at J, with 15 bases between the two ends. This CDR3 is 15 amino acids long. CDR3 region: CSVVGPGELNTEAFF. The CDR3 DNA follows: TGCAGCGTTGTTGGGCCAGGAGAGTTGAACACTGAAGCTTTCTTT.

This clone has more than one count but fewer than ten. The genes are TRBV7-2 and TRBJ1-3; possibly TRBD1 for D (6 bases). Germline CDR1 is SGHTA and CDR2 is FQGNSA. The V gene lost 4 bases and the J gene lost 3 bases, with 13 bases spanning the gap. CDR3 length: 15 residues. The CDR3 DNA reads as TGTGCCAGCAGCTGGACAGTTATCGGTGGAAACACCATATATTTT. Residues: CASSWTVIGGNTIYF.

This clone has just one count. The chain employs TRBV5-8 and TRBJ2-1, with 14 bases matching TRBD2. Germline loops: CDR1 SGHTS, CDR2 YDEGEE. J lost 8 bases, V lost 4 bases, and 11 bases had no gene match. The CDR3 is 17 residues long. The CDR3 loop reads CASSPRDGTSGSYEQFF. The DNA of the CDR3 is TGTGCCAGCAGCCCCCGGGACGGGACTAGCGGGAGCTATGAGCAGTTCTTC. The full variable domain, rest sourced from reference TRBV5-8 and TRBJ2-1, is EAGVTQSPTHLIKTRGQQATLRCSPISGHTSVYWYQQALGLGLQFLLWYDEGEERNRGNFPPRFSGRQFPNYSSELNVNALELEDSALYLCASSPRDGTSGSYEQFFGPGTRLTVL.

In its sample, this clone was seen once. The chain joins TRBV12-5 to TRBJ2-7, with D tentatively TRBD2 (5 bases). Germline V gene lookup returns CDR1 LGHNT and CDR2 FRNRAP. V dropped 3 bases and J dropped 0 bases, with 12 bases sitting between them. The CDR3 runs to 15 residues. In DNA form, the CDR3 reads TGTGCTAGTGGTTTAGGCGGGCAAAGCTCCTACGAGCAGTACTTC. Amino acids: CASGLGGQSSYEQYF.

In the case of this clone: One junction end disagrees with the germline gene, perhaps due to a read error. This chain connects TRBV5-6 to TRBJ2-4; D possibly corresponds to TRBD2 (6 bases). Looked up from germline, CDR1 is SGHDT and CDR2 is YYEEEE. CDR3 length: 14 amino acids. CDR3 in amino acids: CVSSSPGVRNIQYF. As DNA, the CDR3 is TGTGTCAGCAGCTCGCCGGGGGTGAGAAACATTCAGTACTTC.

V gene TRBV6-5 combines with J gene TRBJ2-5; D remains ambiguous. Looked up from germline, CDR1 is MNHEY and CDR2 is SVGAGI. CDR3 length equals 12 residues. With 5 bases removed from V and 3 bases from J, the gap between germline ends came to 7 bases. CDR3 nucleotide sequence: TGTGCCAGCAGTCAAAGTAAAGAGACCCAGTACTTC. Amino acids: CASSQSKETQYF.

The chain employs TRBV7-9 and TRBJ1-6; no reliable D call. The CDR3 is made up of 13 amino acids. Germline lookup yields CDR1 SEHNR and CDR2 FQNEAQ (reference sequence). Deletions cut 4 bases from V and 5 bases from J, with 6 bases between. The CDR3 region is CASSSLNNSPLHF. The CDR3 DNA reads as TGTGCCAGCAGCTCCCTTAATAATTCACCCCTCCACTTT.

This chain uses TRBV5-1 with TRBJ2-3, with 7 bases aligning to TRBD2. V lost 4 bases, J lost 4 bases, and 9 bases stayed unmatched. Germline assignment: CDR1 SGHRS and CDR2 YFSETQ. The CDR3 runs to 15 residues. DNA for the CDR3: TGCGCCAGCAGCGAGGGGACGGGGAGGGCAGATACGCAGTATTTT. This codes for CASSEGTGRADTQYF.

Concerning this clone: This sample also contains other DNA sequences that code for the same CDR3. V is TRBV29-1 and J is TRBJ1-1; D call uncertain. Trimming took 2 bases from V and 2 from J, leaving 3 bases between them. The CDR3 is 11 residues long. CDR1 and CDR2 (germline): SQVTM, ANQGSEA. The CDR3 loop is CSVERNTEAFF. In DNA, the CDR3 is TGCAGCGTTGAAAGAAACACTGAAGCTTTCTTT.

The genes are TRBV5-2 and TRBJ1-2; the table's TRBD1 call for D was not verified on the DNA. TRBV5-2 is assigned pseudogene status. This CDR3 is built from 16 residues. CDR3 protein: CASKGVRVRKTYGYTF. The CDR3 nucleotides are TGTGCCAGCAAAGGGGTACGAGTACGAAAGACCTATGGCTACACCTTC.

A few counts support this clone. V usage is TRBV5-6 and J usage is TRBJ1-1; D gene ambiguous. Germline V gene data show CDR1 as SGHDT and CDR2 as YYEEEE. V lost 0 bases, J lost 1 base, and 7 bases lay in between. The CDR3 spans 14 residues. CDR3 DNA: TGTGCCAGCAGCTTGGTGAAACGGAACACTGAAGCTTTCTTT. Its translation is CASSLVKRNTEAFF.

V and J are TRBV19 and TRBJ1-5; D remains unclear. The CDR3 spans 14 residues. Trimming left V 1 base short and J 0 bases short, with 4 bases between. Per the germline V gene, CDR1 is LNHDA and CDR2 is SQIVND (reference sequence). Here the CDR3 DNA reads TGTGCCAGTAGTATAGTTTATAGCAATCAGCCCCAGCATTTT. The encoded protein is CASSIVYSNQPQHF.

V is TRBV2 and J is TRBJ2-1, with D tentatively TRBD2 (7 bases). The V gene's germline CDR1 is SNHLY and CDR2 FYNNEI. V was trimmed by 8 bases and J by 8 bases, leaving 19 bases between them. There are 14 residues in the CDR3. CDR3 residues: CASGRGGGVDEQFF. In DNA, the CDR3 is TGTGCCAGCGGACGGGGAGGGGGAGTAGATGAGCAGTTCTTC.

V is TRBV7-6 and J is TRBJ2-1, with TRBD2 identical over 15 bases. The germline V gene encodes CDR1 SGHVS and CDR2 FNYEAQ. CDR3 length equals 18 residues. J gave up 5 bases and V 3 bases, and 8 bases lay outside the gene matches. The CDR3 DNA reads as TGTGCCAGCAGCTTGGCCTCCGGACTAGCGGGAGGGCACAATGAGCAGTTCTTC. The encoded protein is CASSLASGLAGGHNEQFF.

This clone was seen a handful of times. The chain employs TRBV4-1 and TRBJ2-5, with D maybe TRBD2 (6 bases). This CDR3 comprises 14 residues. Trimming removed 3 bases from V and 2 bases from J, with 10 bases in between. Germline values: CDR1 MGHRA, CDR2 YSYEKL. CDR3: CASSQRLGQETQYF. The CDR3 bases are TGCGCCAGCAGCCAGCGACTAGGACAAGAGACCCAGTACTTC.

The rearrangement links TRBV10-3 to TRBJ2-1; the D gene is possibly TRBD2 (6 bases). Per germline, CDR1 ENHRY and CDR2 SYGVKD. The ends were cut back, 4 bases at V and 8 bases at J, with 15 bases in the middle. The CDR3 has 14 residues. The CDR3 loop reads CAISGINSGDEQFF. The CDR3 bases are TGTGCCATCAGTGGGATCAATAGCGGCGATGAGCAGTTCTTC.

The chain couples TRBV19 to TRBJ2-1; weak D call: TRBD1 (7 bases). This CDR3 comprises 14 residues. Germline V gene data show CDR1 as LNHDA and CDR2 as SQIVND (reference sequence). Trimming stripped 9 bases from V and 3 bases from J, with 15 bases between. The CDR3 loop is CASLGGGGYNEQFF. As DNA, the CDR3 is TGTGCCAGCTTAGGAGGGGGCGGCTACAATGAGCAGTTCTTC.